This note documents a single T cell receptor beta chain sequence. Its antigen is unknown. No quality values exist for individual bases; no much larger clone is one base distant. The CDR3 numbers 14 residues from cysteine through phenylalanine. CDR3 DNA is the only sequence kept; it has 42 bases, read in frame from the first base. Taken from the germline V gene (reference sequence), the CDR1 and CDR2 loops are DFQATT and SNEGSKA. Between the V and J ends, shortened by 6 bases and 1 base respectively, the junction contains 16 bases. Libraries were made using PCR. Instrument used: Illumina HiSeq 2500. TCR library preparation used molecular barcoding, with unique molecular identifiers applied to normalize quantification of the TCRbeta repertoire. TCRdb passed the public sequencing reads through fastp at Q25 and MiXCR, retaining productive beta sequences. Rows merge per CDR3 protein into single entries with the most common DNA and genes. Here the sample has 450,000 to 500,000 distinct CDR3 sequences; around an eighth occur a single time. In total, the top ten clones hold about 5.4% of the sample.

The entry originates in a study of T-cell reconstitution after alpha-beta-depleted transplantation in children listed by TCRdb under 2016. Some background on the complete study: T-cell immune reconstitution after TCRalphabeta/CD19-depleted allogeneic hematopoietic cell transplantation in children was quantitatively tracked in the study by means of TCR repertoire profiling.

The chain was built from TRBV20-1 and TRBJ2-7; the D gene is not confidently resolved. The source material was PBMCs from the stem cell graft donor, sampled from the stem cell graft. The receptor's source is a human donor who donated a stem cell graft to a child with combined immunodeficiency. The bases read TGCAGTGCCAAAACAGATCTTAATTCCTACGAGCAGTACTTC. It encodes CSAKTDLNSYEQYF.